These 8 T cell receptor beta chains originate from one sample sequenced in a study of cytomegalovirus exposure and HLA in healthy donors. Primers included in the PCR were 60 Vbeta and 13 Jbeta primers. Sequenced by immunoSEQ multiplex PCR; TCRdb stores in-frame clones only, minus some. The sample shows about 96,000 clones, approximately 72% of them seen only once. Sequencing was performed on PBMCs. Receptor source: a female donor in good health and CMV-seropositive.

V usage is TRBV28 and J usage is TRBJ2-7; D may be TRBD2 (5 bases). V shed 7 bases and J shed 3 bases, with 10 bases lying between them. The CDR3 length is 12 residues. CDR1 is MDHEN and CDR2 is SYDVKM in the germline V gene. For the CDR3, the DNA is TGTGCCAGCAATGCAGGACTCTACGAGCAGTACTTC. The encoded protein is CASNAGLYEQYF.

This clone was seen just once. The genes are TRBV7-2 and TRBJ1-1; D gene unclear. V lost 1 base, J lost 10 bases, and 10 bases lay in between. This CDR3 contains 12 residues. CDR1 and CDR2 (germline): SGHTA, FQGNSA. CDR3 sequence (DNA): TGTGCCAGCAGCTTAGGTCCACACATAGCTTTCTTT. Its protein product is CASSLGPHIAFF.

The rearrangement joins TRBV7-9 to TRBJ2-3; no reliable D call. CDR1 is SEHNR, CDR2 FQNEAQ, per germline (reference sequence). Between the trimmed V and J ends, which lost 3 bases and 0 bases, there was a span of 16 bases. There are 17 residues in the CDR3. DNA for the CDR3: TGTGCCAGCAGCTTGTCCCAGGCCGCGTCTAGCACAGATACGCAGTATTTT. Its protein is CASSLSQAASSTDTQYF.

The genes are TRBV28 and TRBJ2-1, with D uncertain. Germline V CDR1 and CDR2: MDHEN, SYDVKM. V lost 6 bases and J 4 bases, leaving 13 bases between the germline ends. CDR3 size: 14 residues. CDR3 coding DNA: TGTGCCAGCAGGGAGCGCCGAGCTTACAATGAGCAGTTCTTC. It specifies CASRERRAYNEQFF.

The CDR3 nucleotides are TGCGCCAGCAGCCACTACGTACTAGGACGTACACCTACAAATGAGCAGTTCTTC. Its protein product is CASSHYVLGRTPTNEQFF. The rearrangement links TRBV4-1 to TRBJ2-1, with a possible D match to TRBD2 (5 bases). V lost 3 bases and J lost 7, with 25 bases in between. The CDR3 totals 18 residues. Germline V gene lookup returns CDR1 MGHRA and CDR2 YSYEKL.

This clone was seen once. The chain links TRBV28 to TRBJ2-5, with 8 positions matching TRBD1. Germline assignment: CDR1 MDHEN and CDR2 SYDVKM. After removal of 4 bases from V and 5 bases from J, the junction contained 12 bases not matched to a gene. CDR3 length: 16 amino acids. The CDR3: CASSSKRQGIGETQYF. The CDR3 DNA sequence: TGTGCCAGCAGTTCGAAACGACAGGGGATTGGGGAGACCCAGTACTTC.

This sequence joins TRBV5-8 and TRBJ2-3; TRBD2 agrees at 10 bases. V shed 0 bases, J shed 6 bases, and the junction held 4 bases outside the gene matches. This CDR3 spans 15 amino acids. CDR1 is SGHTS and CDR2 is YDEGEE in the germline V gene. CDR3 sequence: CASSLGLAGADTQYF. DNA of the CDR3: TGTGCCAGCAGCTTGGGGCTAGCGGGAGCCGATACGCAGTATTTT.

The chain carries TRBV30 and TRBJ2-1; D ambiguous. V shed 3 bases and J shed 8 bases, with 14 bases lying between them. The CDR3 consists of 13 residues. CDR1 and CDR2 (germline): GTSNPN, SVGIG (reference sequence). The CDR3 loop is CAWSPGLPDEQFF. The CDR3, as DNA: TGTGCCTGGAGCCCTGGGCTACCCGATGAGCAGTTCTTC. Drawing the rest from reference TRBV30 and TRBJ2-1, the complete variable domain is SQTIHQWPATLVQPVGSPLSLECTVEGTSNPNLYWYRQAAGRGLQLLFYSVGIGQISSEVPQNLSASRPQDRQFILSSKKLLLSDSGFYLCAWSPGLPDEQFFGPGTRLTVL.